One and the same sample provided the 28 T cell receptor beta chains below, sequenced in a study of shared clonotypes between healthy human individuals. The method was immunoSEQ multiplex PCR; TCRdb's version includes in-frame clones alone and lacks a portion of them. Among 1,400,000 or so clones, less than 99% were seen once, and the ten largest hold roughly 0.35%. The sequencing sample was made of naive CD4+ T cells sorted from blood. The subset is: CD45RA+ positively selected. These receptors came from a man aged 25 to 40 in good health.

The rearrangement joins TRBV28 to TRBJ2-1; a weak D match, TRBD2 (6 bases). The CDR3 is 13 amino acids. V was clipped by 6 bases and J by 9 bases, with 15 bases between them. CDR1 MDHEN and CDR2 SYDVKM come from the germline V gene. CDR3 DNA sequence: TGTGCCAGCAGAGGGACTCCCTTTGGTGAGCAGTTCTTC. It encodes CASRGTPFGEQFF.

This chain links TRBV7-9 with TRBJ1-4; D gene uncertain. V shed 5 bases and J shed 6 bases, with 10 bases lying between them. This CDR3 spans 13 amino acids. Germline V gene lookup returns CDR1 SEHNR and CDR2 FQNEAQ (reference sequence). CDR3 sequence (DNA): TGTGCCAGCAGCGCTCGGGAATATGAAAAACTGTTTTTT. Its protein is CASSAREYEKLFF.

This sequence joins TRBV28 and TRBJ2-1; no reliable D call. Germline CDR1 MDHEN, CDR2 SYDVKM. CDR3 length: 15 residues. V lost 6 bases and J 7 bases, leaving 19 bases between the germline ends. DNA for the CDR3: TGTGCCAGCAGCCCTCGGTACGGATCTACAAATGAGCAGTTCTTC. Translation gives CASSPRYGSTNEQFF.

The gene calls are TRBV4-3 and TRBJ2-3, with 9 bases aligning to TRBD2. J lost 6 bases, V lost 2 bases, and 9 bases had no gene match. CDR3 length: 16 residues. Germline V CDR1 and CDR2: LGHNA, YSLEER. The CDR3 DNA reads TGCGCCAGCAGCCAATCTTTAGCGGGAGTCAGGGATACGCAGTATTTT. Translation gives CASSQSLAGVRDTQYF.

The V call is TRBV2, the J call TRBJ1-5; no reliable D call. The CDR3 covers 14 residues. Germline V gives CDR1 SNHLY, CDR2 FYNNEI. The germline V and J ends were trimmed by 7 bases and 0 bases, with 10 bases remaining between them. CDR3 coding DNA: TGTGCCAGCAAATCTTTCCATAGCAATCAGCCCCAGCATTTT. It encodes CASKSFHSNQPQHF.

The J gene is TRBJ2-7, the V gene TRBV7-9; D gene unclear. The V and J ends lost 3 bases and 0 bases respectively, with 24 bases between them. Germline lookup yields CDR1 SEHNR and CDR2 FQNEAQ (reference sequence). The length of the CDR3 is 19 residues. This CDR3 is CASSLRGRGLGAPSYEQYF. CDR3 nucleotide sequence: TGTGCCAGCAGCTTGCGTGGTCGTGGGTTGGGTGCCCCCTCCTACGAGCAGTACTTC.

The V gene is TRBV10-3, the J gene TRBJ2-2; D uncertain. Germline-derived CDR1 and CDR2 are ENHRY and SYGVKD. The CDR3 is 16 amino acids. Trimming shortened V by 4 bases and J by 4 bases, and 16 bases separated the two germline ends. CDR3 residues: CAISVNFRAATGELFF. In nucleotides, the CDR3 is TGTGCCATCAGTGTTAACTTTAGGGCCGCCACCGGGGAGCTGTTTTTT.

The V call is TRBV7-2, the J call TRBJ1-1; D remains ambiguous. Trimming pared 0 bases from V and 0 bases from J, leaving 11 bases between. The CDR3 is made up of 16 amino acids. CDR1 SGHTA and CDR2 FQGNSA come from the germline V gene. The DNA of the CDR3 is TGTGCCAGCAGCTTAGCTCATAACTGGCTGAACACTGAAGCTTTCTTT. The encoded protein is CASSLAHNWLNTEAFF.

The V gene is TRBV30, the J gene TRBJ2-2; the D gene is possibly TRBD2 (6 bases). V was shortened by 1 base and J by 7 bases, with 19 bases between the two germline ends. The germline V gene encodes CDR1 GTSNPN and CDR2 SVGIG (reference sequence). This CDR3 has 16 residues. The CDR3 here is CAWSEGTGGRGGELFF. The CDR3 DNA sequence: TGTGCCTGGAGTGAAGGGACCGGGGGTCGGGGCGGGGAGCTGTTTTTT. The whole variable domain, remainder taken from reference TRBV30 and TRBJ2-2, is SQTIHQWPATLVQPVGSPLSLECTVEGTSNPNLYWYRQAAGRGLQLLFYSVGIGQISSEVPQNLSASRPQDRQFILSSKKLLLSDSGFYLCAWSEGTGGRGGELFFGEGSRLTVL.

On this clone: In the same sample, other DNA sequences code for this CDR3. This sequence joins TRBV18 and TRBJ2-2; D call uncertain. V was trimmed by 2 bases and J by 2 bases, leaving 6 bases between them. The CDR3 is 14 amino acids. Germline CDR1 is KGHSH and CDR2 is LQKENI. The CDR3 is CASSPAGNTGELFF. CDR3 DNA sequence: TGTGCCAGCTCACCAGCAGGCAACACCGGGGAGCTGTTTTTT.

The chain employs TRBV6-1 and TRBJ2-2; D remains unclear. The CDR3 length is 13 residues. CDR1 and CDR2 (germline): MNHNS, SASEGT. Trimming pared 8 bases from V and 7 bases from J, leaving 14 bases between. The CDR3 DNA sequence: TGTGCCAGCCGAAGCCAGAGTATCGGGGAGCTGTTTTTT. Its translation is CASRSQSIGELFF.

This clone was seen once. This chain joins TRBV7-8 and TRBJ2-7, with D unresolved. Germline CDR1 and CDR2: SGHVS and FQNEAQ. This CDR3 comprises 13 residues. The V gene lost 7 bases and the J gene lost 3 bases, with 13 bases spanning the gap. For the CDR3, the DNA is TGTGCCAGCACTGCAGTAAAGGGCTACGAGCAGTACTTC. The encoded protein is CASTAVKGYEQYF. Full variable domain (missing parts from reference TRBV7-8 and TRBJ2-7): GAGVSQSPRYKVAKRGQDVALRCDPISGHVSLFWYQQALGQGPEFLTYFQNEAQLDKSGLPSDRFFAERPEGSVSTLKIQRTQQEDSAVYLCASTAVKGYEQYFGPGTRLTVT.

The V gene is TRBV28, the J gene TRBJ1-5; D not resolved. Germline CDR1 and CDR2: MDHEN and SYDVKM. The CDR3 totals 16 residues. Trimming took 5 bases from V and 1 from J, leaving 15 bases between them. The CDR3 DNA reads TGTGCCAGCAGTCGCTGGGAGGGCAAGAGCAATCAGCCCCAGCATTTT. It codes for CASSRWEGKSNQPQHF.

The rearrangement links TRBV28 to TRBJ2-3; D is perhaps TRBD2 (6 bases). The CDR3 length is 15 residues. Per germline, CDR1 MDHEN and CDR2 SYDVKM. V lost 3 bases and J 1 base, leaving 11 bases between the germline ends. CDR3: CASSFWRERTDTQYF. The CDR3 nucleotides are TGTGCCAGCAGTTTTTGGCGGGAACGCACAGATACGCAGTATTTT.

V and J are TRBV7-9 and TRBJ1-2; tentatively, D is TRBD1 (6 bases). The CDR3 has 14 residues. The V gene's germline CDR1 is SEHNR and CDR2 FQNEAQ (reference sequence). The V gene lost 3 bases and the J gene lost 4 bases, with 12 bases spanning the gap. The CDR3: CASSFNPGVYGYTF. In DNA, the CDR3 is TGTGCCAGCAGCTTTAACCCAGGGGTCTATGGCTACACCTTC. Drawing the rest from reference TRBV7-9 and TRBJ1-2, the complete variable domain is DTGVSQNPRHKITKRGQNVTFRCDPISEHNRLYWYRQTLGQGPEFLTYFQNEAQLEKSRLLSDRFSAERPKGSFSTLEIQRTEQGDSAMYLCASSFNPGVYGYTFGSGTRLTVV.

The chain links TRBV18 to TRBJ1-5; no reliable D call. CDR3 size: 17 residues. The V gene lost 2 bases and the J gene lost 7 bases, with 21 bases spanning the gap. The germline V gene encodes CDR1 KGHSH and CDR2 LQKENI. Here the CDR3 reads CASSPEPLVQIDQPQHF. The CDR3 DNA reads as TGTGCCAGCTCACCAGAACCCTTGGTCCAGATAGACCAGCCCCAGCATTTT.

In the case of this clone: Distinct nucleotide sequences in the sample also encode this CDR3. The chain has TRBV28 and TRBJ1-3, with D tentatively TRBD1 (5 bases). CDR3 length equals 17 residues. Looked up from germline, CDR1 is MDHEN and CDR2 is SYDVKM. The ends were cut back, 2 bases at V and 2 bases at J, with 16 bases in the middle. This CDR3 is CASSLPLGQGAGNTIYF. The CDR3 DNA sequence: TGTGCCAGCAGTTTACCACTGGGGCAGGGAGCTGGAAACACCATATATTTT.

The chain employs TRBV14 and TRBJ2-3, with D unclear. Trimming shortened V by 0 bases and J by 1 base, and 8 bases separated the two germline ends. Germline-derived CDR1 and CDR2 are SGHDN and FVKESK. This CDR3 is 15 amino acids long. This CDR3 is CASSQDRRGTDTQYF. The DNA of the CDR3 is TGTGCCAGCAGCCAAGATAGAAGGGGCACAGATACGCAGTATTTT.

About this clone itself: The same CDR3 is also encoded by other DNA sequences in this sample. The DNA of the CDR3 is TGTGCCTGGGGGAGGGAGACCCAGTACTTC. Its protein product is CAWGRETQYF. V and J are TRBV30 and TRBJ2-5; D is perhaps TRBD2 (6 bases). V shed 5 bases and J shed 5 bases, with 6 bases lying between them. The CDR3 loop spans 10 amino acids. Per germline, CDR1 GTSNPN and CDR2 SVGIG (reference sequence).

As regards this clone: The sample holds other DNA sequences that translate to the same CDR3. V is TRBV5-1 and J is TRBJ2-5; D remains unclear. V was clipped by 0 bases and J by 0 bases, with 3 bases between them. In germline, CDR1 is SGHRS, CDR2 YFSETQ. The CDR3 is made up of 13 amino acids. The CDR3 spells CASSLVDQETQYF. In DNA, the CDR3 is TGCGCCAGCAGCTTGGTGGACCAAGAGACCCAGTACTTC. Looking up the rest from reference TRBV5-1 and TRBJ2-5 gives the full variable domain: KAGVTQTPRYLIKTRGQQVTLSCSPISGHRSVSWYQQTPGQGLQFLFEYFSETQRNKGNFPGRFSGRQFSNSRSEMNVSTLELGDSALYLCASSLVDQETQYFGPGTRLLVL.

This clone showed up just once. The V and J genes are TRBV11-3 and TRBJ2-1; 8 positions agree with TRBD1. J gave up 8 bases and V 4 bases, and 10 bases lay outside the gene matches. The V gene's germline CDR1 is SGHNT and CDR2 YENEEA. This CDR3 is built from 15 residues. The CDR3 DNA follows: TGTGCCAGCAGCTCCAGACAGGGGCTGGGAGATGAGCAGTTCTTC. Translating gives CASSSRQGLGDEQFF.

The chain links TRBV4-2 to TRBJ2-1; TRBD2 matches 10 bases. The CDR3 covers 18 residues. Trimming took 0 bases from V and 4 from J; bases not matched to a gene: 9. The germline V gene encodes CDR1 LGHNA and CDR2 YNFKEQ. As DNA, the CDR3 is TGTGCCAGCAGCCAAGATACTCGGCTAGCGGGGGTGTACAATGAGCAGTTCTTC. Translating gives CASSQDTRLAGVYNEQFF.

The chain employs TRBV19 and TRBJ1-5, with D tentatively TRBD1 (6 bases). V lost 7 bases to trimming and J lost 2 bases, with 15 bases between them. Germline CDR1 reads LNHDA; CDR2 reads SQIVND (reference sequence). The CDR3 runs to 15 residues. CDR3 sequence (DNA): TGTGCCAGTACCAAACAGGGTTCGGGCAATCAGCCCCAGCATTTT. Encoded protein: CASTKQGSGNQPQHF. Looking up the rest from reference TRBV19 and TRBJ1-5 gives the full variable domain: DGGITQSPKYLFRKEGQNVTLSCEQNLNHDAMYWYRQDPGQGLRLIYYSQIVNDFQKGDIAEGYSVSREKKESFPLTVTSAQKNPTAFYLCASTKQGSGNQPQHFGDGTRLSIL.

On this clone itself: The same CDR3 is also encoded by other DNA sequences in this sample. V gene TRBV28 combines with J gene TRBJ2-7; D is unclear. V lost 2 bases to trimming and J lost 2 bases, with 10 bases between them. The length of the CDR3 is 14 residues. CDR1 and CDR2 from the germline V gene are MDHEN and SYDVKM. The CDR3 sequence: CASSLPGLAYEQYF. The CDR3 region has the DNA TGTGCCAGCAGTTTACCCGGGTTAGCCTACGAGCAGTACTTC. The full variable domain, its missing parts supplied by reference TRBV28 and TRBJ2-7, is DVKVTQSSRYLVKRTGEKVFLECVQDMDHENMFWYRQDPGLGLRLIYFSYDVKMKEKGDIPEGYSVSREKKERFSLILESASTNQTSMYLCASSLPGLAYEQYFGPGTRLTVT.

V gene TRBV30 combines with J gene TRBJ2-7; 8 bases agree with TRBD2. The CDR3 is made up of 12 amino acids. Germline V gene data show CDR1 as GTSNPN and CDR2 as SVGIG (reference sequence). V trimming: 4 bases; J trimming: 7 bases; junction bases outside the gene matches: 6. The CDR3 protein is CAWKAGVGEQYF. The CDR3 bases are TGTGCCTGGAAAGCGGGAGTCGGGGAGCAGTACTTC.

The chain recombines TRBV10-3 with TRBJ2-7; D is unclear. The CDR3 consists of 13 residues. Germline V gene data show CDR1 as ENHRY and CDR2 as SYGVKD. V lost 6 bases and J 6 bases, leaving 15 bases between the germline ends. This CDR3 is CAISPSLMGEQYF. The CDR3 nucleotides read TGTGCCATCAGCCCCTCCCTAATGGGCGAGCAGTACTTC.

The CDR3 sequence: CASSQRAYEQYF. CDR3 sequence (DNA): TGTGCCAGCAGCCAGAGGGCCTACGAGCAGTACTTC. The chain has TRBV7-9 and TRBJ2-7; the D gene is possibly TRBD2 (5 bases). CDR3 length equals 12 residues. V lost 5 bases to trimming and J lost 2 bases, with 7 bases between them. Germline CDR1 reads SEHNR; CDR2 reads FQNEAQ (reference sequence).

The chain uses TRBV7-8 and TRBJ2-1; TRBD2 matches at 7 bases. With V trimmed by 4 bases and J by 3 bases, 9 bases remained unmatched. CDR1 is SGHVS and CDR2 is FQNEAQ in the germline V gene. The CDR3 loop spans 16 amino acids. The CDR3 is CASSSARASGYNEQFF. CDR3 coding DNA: TGTGCCAGCAGCTCCGCCCGAGCTAGCGGCTACAATGAGCAGTTCTTC.